This T cell receptor beta chain was sequenced for a study of graft-versus-host responses after intestinal transplantation. Clones were sequenced by immunoSEQ multiplex PCR, and TCRdb holds only the in-frame ones, with some missing. The sample yields tens of thousands of clones, nearly 95% seen once. The CDR3 length is 15 residues. Germline CDR1 reads SNHLY; CDR2 reads FYNNEI. V was pared by 2 bases and J by 2 bases, with 2 bases of the junction left unmatched. Of note for this clone: What it binds is unknown.

This chain connects TRBV2 to TRBJ2-1, with 8 positions matching TRBD1. Material: unstimulated CD8+ T cells sorted from spleen or lymph node cells, obtained before transplant. The clonotype was recovered from a human donor who was the organ donor for an intestinal transplant. The CDR3 nucleotides read TGTGCCAGCAGTGAAAACAGGGGGACCTACAATGAGCAGTTCTTC. It translates to CASSENRGTYNEQFF.